This is a list of T cell receptor beta chains from one sample in a study of blood T cell repertoires in COVID-19. Profiled with immunoSEQ multiplex PCR; TCRdb holds only in-frame clones, not every one. The data contain roughly 170,000 clones, about 74% of them singletons. Material for sequencing was peripheral blood. The receptors shown here come from a woman of 80 years or more with acute or convalescent COVID-19. Both conserved end residues are part of each CDR3. The D gene is left open where the match is weak. Where a row states a size, it is once, few, many or the class of an expanded clone; other rows omit it.

D gene: TRBD2; CDR3 length: 16; V gene: TRBV5-1; clone size: -; J gene: TRBJ2-5; CDR3 DNA: TGCGCCAGCAGCCCCGGGACTAGCGGGAGGAAAGAGACCCAGTACTTC; CDR3 protein: CASSPGTSGRKETQYF
D gene: TRBD2; CDR3 length: 20; V gene: TRBV10-2; clone size: -; J gene: TRBJ2-1; CDR3 DNA: TGCGCCAGCAGTGAGTCGGGAACTAGCGCTTACCAGATGGGCTACAATGAGCAGTTCTTC; CDR3 protein: CASSESGTSAYQMGYNEQFF
D gene: TRBD2; CDR3 length: 16; V gene: TRBV4-2; clone size: -; J gene: TRBJ2-7; CDR3 DNA: TGTGCCAGCAGCCAACCCTGGACTAGCGGAACCTACGAGCAGTACTTC; CDR3 protein: CASSQPWTSGTYEQYF
D gene: -; CDR3 length: 14; V gene: TRBV5-1; clone size: -; J gene: TRBJ2-1; CDR3 DNA: TGCGCCAGCAAAAGGGAGGAGCTTTACAATGAGCAGTTCTTC; CDR3 protein: CASKREELYNEQFF
D gene: TRBD2; CDR3 length: 18; V gene: TRBV4-3; clone size: -; J gene: TRBJ2-5; CDR3 DNA: TGCGCCAGCAGCCAAGACGGGCGGCTAGCGGGAGGGGGAGAGACCCAGTACTTC; CDR3 protein: CASSQDGRLAGGGETQYF
D gene: -; CDR3 length: 14; V gene: TRBV5-1; clone size: -; J gene: TRBJ1-1; CDR3 DNA: TGCGCCAGCAGCTTATCCGGGACAAATGCTGAAGCTTTCTTT; CDR3 protein: CASSLSGTNAEAFF
D gene: TRBD1; CDR3 length: 15; V gene: TRBV5-1; clone size: -; J gene: TRBJ2-7; CDR3 DNA: TGCGCCAGCAGCTTCGGACAGGGGACAACCTACGAGCAGTACTTC; CDR3 protein: CASSFGQGTTYEQYF
D gene: -; CDR3 length: 13; V gene: TRBV7-2; clone size: -; J gene: TRBJ2-5; CDR3 DNA: TGTGCCAGCAGCTTCCGGTTTCAAGAGACCCAGTACTTC; CDR3 protein: CASSFRFQETQYF
D gene: -; CDR3 length: 16; V gene: TRBV14; clone size: once; J gene: TRBJ2-7; CDR3 DNA: TGTGCCAGCAGCCCGAGAATTCAGACAGGTCCCTACGAGCAGTACTTC; CDR3 protein: CASSPRIQTGPYEQYF
D gene: -; CDR3 length: 15; V gene: TRBV7-9; clone size: -; J gene: TRBJ1-4; CDR3 DNA: TGTGCCAGCAGCTTACAGGGCACAACTAATGAAAAACTGTTTTTT; CDR3 protein: CASSLQGTTNEKLFF
D gene: -; CDR3 length: 15; V gene: TRBV27; clone size: -; J gene: TRBJ1-2; CDR3 DNA: TGTGCCAGCAGTTTATCGTTGGGGGGGAACTATGGCTACACCTTC; CDR3 protein: CASSLSLGGNYGYTF
D gene: -; CDR3 length: 13; V gene: TRBV12-3/TRBV12-4; clone size: once; J gene: TRBJ1-5; CDR3 DNA: TGTGCCAGCATGGTGGTCGGGAATCAGCCCCAGCATTTT; CDR3 protein: CASMVVGNQPQHF
D gene: TRBD2; CDR3 length: 14; V gene: TRBV19; clone size: -; J gene: TRBJ2-7; CDR3 DNA: TGTGCCAGTACCCCCGGGACTAGCGGGATCGAGCAGTACTTC; CDR3 protein: CASTPGTSGIEQYF
D gene: TRBD2; CDR3 length: 15; V gene: TRBV19; clone size: -; J gene: TRBJ2-3; CDR3 DNA: TGTGCCAGTAGTACTAGCGGGATCGGGACAGATACGCAGTATTTT; CDR3 protein: CASSTSGIGTDTQYF
D gene: TRBD2; CDR3 length: 15; V gene: TRBV30; clone size: -; J gene: TRBJ2-7; CDR3 DNA: TGTGCCTGGGGGTCCCTGCGGGAGGGCGGCTACGAGCAGTACTTC; CDR3 protein: CAWGSLREGGYEQYF